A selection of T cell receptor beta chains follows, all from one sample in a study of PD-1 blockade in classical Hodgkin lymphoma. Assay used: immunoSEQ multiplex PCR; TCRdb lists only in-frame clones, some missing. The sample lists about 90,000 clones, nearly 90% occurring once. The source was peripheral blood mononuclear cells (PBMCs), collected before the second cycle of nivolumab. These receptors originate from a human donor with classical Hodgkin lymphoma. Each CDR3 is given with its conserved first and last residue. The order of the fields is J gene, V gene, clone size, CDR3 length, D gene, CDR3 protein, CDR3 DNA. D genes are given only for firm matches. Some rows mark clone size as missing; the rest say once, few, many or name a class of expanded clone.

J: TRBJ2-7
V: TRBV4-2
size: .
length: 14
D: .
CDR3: CASSQALAAYEQYF
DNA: TGTGCCAGCAGCCAAGCCCTGGCGGCTTACGAGCAGTACTTC

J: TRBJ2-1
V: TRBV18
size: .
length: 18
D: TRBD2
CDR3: CASSRQGAIGLAVNEQFF
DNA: TGTGCCAGCTCACGACAGGGAGCGATCGGACTAGCGGTCAATGAGCAGTTCTTC

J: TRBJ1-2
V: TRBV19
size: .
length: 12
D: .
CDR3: CASKAGNYGYTF
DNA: TGTGCCAGTAAGGCGGGTAACTATGGCTACACCTTC

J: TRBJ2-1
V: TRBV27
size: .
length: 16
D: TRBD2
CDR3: CASSFVLAGGYSEQFF
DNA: TGTGCCAGCAGTTTTGTGCTGGCGGGAGGGTATAGTGAGCAGTTCTTC

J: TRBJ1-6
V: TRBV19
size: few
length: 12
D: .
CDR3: CASRDGAVPLHF
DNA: TGTGCCAGTCGAGACGGGGCCGTCCCCCTCCACTTT

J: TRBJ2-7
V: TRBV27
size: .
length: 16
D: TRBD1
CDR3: CASSSEQGAHYSEQYF
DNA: TGTGCCAGCAGTTCGGAACAGGGGGCGCATTATTCCGAGCAGTACTTC

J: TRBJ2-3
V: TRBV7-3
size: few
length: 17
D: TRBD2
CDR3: CASSLTGLAGVGDTQYF
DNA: TGTGCCAGCAGCTTAACCGGTTTAGCGGGAGTTGGAGATACGCAGTATTTT

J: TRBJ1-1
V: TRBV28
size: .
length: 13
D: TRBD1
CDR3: CASYRGLNTEAFF
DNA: TGTGCCAGCTACAGGGGTCTGAACACTGAAGCTTTCTTT

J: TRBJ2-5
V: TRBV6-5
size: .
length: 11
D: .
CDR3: CASESQETQYF
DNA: TGTGCCAGCGAGAGCCAAGAGACCCAGTACTTC

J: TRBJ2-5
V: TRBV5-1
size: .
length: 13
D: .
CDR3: CASSGAGAETQYF
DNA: TGCGCCAGCAGCGGGGCGGGTGCGGAGACCCAGTACTTC

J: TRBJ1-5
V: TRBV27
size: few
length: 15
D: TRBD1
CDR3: CASRKEDRGPASQHF
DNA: TGTGCCAGCAGGAAGGAAGACAGGGGGCCGGCATCCCAGCATTTT

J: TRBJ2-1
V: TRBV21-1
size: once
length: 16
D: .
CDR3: CASSKSEREGPNEQFF
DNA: TGTGCCAGCAGCAAGTCTGAGCGGGAGGGCCCCAATGAGCAGTTCTTC

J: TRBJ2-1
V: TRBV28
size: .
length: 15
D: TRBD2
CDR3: CASSSPTSGYNEQFF
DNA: TGTGCCAGCAGTTCCCCGACTAGCGGATACAATGAGCAGTTCTTC

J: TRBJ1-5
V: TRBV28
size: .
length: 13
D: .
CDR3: CASRRDGTQPQHF
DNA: TGTGCCAGCAGAAGGGACGGGACTCAGCCCCAGCATTTT

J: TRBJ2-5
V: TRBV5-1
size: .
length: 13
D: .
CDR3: CASSLEYQETQYF
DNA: TGCGCCAGCAGCTTGGAGTACCAAGAGACCCAGTACTTC

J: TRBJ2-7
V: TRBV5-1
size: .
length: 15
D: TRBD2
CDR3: CASSPSGTSGMPVYF
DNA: TGCGCCAGCAGCCCAAGCGGGACTAGCGGGATGCCGGTGTACTTC

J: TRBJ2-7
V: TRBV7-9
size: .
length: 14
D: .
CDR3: CASSPTGTPYEQYF
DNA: TGTGCCAGCAGCCCAACAGGCACCCCCTACGAGCAGTACTTC

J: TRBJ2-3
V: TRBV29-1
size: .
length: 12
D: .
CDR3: CSVEGVTDTQYF
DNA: TGCAGCGTTGAGGGTGTCACAGATACGCAGTATTTT

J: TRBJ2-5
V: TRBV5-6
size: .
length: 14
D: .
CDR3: CASSLRWGEETQYF
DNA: TGTGCCAGCAGCCTCCGATGGGGGGAAGAGACCCAGTACTTC

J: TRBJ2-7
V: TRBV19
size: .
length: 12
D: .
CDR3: CASSNRGYEQYF
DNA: TGTGCCAGTAGTAATCGGGGCTACGAGCAGTACTTC

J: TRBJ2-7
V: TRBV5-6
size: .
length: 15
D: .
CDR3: CASSSGGTAVYEQYF
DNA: TGTGCCAGCAGCTCCGGGGGGACAGCCGTCTACGAGCAGTACTTC

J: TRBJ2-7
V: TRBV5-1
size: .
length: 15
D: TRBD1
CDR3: CASSPDGTGHYEQYF
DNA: TGCGCCAGCAGCCCTGACGGGACAGGGCACTACGAGCAGTACTTC

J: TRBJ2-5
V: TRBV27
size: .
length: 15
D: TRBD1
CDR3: CASSLLGQGEETQYF
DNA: TGTGCCAGCAGTTTATTGGGTCAGGGGGAAGAGACCCAGTACTTC

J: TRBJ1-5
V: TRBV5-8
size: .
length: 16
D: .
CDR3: CASSFLPDILNQPQHF
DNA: TGTGCCAGCAGCTTTCTTCCGGATATTTTAAATCAGCCCCAGCATTTT

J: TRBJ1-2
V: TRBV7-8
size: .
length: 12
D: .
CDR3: CASKNQVGGYTF
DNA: TGTGCCAGCAAAAATCAGGTTGGCGGCTACACCTTC

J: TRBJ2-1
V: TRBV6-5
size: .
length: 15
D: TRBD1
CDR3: CASTYARQGINEQFF
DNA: TGTGCCAGCACCTACGCGAGACAGGGGATCAATGAGCAGTTCTTC

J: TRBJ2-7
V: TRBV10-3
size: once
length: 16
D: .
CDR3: CAISAKALSDAYEQYF
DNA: TGTGCCATCAGTGCCAAGGCGCTATCCGATGCCTACGAGCAGTACTTC

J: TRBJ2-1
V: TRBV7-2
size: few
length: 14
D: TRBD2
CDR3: CASSAGLAPNEQFF
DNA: TGTGCCAGCAGCGCGGGACTAGCGCCTAATGAGCAGTTCTTC

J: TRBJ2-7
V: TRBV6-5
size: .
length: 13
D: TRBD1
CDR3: CASSSGGPYEQYF
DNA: TGTGCCAGCAGCTCAGGGGGCCCCTACGAGCAGTACTTC

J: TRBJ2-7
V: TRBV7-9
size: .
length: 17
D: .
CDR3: CASSLPTRDGITYEQYF
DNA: TGTGCCAGCAGCTTACCAACCCGGGACGGTATTACCTACGAGCAGTACTTC

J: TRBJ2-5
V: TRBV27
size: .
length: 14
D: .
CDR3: CASSLASEQETQYF
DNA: TGTGCCAGCAGTTTAGCTAGCGAGCAAGAGACCCAGTACTTC

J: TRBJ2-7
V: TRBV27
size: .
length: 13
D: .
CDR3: CASSSVSSYEQYF
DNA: TGTGCCAGCAGTTCCGTTAGCTCCTACGAGCAGTACTTC